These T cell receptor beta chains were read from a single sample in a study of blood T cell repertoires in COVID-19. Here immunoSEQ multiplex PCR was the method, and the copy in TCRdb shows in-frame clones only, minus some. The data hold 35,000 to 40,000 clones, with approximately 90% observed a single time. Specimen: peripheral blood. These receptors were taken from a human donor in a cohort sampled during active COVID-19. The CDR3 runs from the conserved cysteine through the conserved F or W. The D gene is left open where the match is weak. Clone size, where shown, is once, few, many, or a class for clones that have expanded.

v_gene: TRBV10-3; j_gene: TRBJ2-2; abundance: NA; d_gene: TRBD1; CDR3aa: CATDRGLTGGELFF; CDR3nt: TGTGCCACGGACAGGGGGCTAACCGGCGGGGAGCTGTTTTTT
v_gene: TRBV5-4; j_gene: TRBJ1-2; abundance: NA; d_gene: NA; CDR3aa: CASSSGGELRDGYTF; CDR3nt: TGTGCCAGCAGCTCGGGGGGGGAGCTACGAGATGGCTACACCTTC
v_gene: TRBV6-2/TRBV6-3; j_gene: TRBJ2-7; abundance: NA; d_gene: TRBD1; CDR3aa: CASSYSTGTGVPEQYF; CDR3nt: TGTGCCAGCAGTTACTCGACCGGGACAGGGGTTCCCGAGCAGTACTTC
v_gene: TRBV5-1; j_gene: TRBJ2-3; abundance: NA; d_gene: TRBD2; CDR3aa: CASSLAASGRGADTQYF; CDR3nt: TGCGCCAGCAGCTTGGCGGCTAGCGGGAGAGGTGCAGATACGCAGTATTTT
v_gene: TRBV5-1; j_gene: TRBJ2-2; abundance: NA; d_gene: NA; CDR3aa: CASTWDTATGELFF; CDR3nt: TGCGCCAGCACCTGGGACACCGCCACCGGGGAGCTGTTTTTT
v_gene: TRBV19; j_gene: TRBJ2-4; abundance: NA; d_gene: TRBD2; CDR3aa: CASSSRLAGRLTKNIQYF; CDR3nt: TGTGCCAGTAGTTCCCGACTAGCGGGGAGATTAACCAAAAACATTCAGTACTTC
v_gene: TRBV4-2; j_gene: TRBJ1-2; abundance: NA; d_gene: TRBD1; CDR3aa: CASSQVTGTGDSYGYTF; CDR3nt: TGTGCCAGCAGCCAAGTGACAGGGACAGGGGATTCCTATGGCTACACCTTC
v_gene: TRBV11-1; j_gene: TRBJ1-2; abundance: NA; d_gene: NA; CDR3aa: CASSLERTLGNGYTF; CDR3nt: TGTGCCAGCAGCTTAGAAAGGACACTCGGCAATGGCTACACCTTC
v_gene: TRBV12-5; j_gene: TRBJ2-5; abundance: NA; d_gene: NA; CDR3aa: CASLRGNQETQYF; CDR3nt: TGTGCTAGTCTCAGGGGTAACCAAGAGACCCAGTACTTC
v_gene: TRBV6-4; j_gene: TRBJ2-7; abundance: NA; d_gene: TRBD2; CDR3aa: CASSDSEGRGPYEQYF; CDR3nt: TGTGCCAGCAGTGACTCTGAGGGGAGGGGCCCCTACGAGCAGTACTTC
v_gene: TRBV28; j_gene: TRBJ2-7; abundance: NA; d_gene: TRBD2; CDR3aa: CASSLRLAGGPSNYEQYF; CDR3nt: TGTGCCAGCAGCCTTAGGCTAGCGGGAGGGCCCTCGAACTACGAGCAGTACTTC
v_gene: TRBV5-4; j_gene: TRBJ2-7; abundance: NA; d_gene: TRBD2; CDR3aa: CASSLGLAGTTYEQYF; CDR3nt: TGTGCCAGCAGCTTGGGTCTAGCGGGGACTACCTACGAGCAGTACTTC
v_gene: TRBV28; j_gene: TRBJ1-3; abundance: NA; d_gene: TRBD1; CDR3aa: CASQGAGDDSGNTIYF; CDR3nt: TGTGCCAGCCAGGGGGCAGGGGACGACTCTGGAAACACCATATATTTT
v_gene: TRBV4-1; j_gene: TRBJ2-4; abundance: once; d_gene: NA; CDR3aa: CASSQGGRGYENIQYF; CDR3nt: TGCGCCAGCAGCCAAGGTGGAAGGGGTTACGAAAACATTCAGTACTTC
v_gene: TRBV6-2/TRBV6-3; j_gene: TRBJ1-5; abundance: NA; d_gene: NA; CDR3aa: CASSTWRRGNQPQHF; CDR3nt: TGTGCCAGCAGTACCTGGCGCAGGGGCAATCAGCCCCAGCATTTT
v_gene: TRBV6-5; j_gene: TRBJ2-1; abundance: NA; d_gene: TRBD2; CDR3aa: CASARTSGSINEQFF; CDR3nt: TGTGCCAGCGCTCGGACTAGCGGGAGTATAAATGAGCAGTTCTTC
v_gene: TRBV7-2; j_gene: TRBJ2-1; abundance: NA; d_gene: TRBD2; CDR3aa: CASSSSSGAYNEQFF; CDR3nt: TGTGCCAGCAGCTCCTCTAGCGGGGCCTACAATGAGCAGTTCTTC
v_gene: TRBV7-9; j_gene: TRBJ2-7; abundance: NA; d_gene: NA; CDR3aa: CASSPDAYEQYF; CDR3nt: TGTGCCAGCAGCCCAGATGCCTACGAGCAGTACTTC
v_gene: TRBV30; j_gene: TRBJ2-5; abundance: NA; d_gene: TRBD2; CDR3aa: CAWSVSSGGAWVQETQYF; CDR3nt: TGTGCCTGGAGTGTTTCGAGCGGGGGGGCTTGGGTTCAAGAGACCCAGTACTTC
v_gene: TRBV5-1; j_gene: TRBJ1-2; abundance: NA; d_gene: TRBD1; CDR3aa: CASSLDREEGYTF; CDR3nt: TGCGCCAGCAGCCTCGACAGGGAGGAAGGCTACACCTTC
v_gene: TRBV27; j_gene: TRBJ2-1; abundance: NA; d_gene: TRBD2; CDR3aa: CASSHGLAGGANEQFF; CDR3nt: TGTGCCAGCAGTCATGGACTAGCGGGGGGAGCCAATGAGCAGTTCTTC
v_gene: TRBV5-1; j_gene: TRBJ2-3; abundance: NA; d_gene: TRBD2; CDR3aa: CASSLRGGAPDTQYF; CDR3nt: TGCGCCAGCAGCTTGCGCGGGGGGGCCCCAGATACGCAGTATTTT
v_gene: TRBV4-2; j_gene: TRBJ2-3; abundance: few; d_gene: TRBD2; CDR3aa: CASSQTSGGAADTQYF; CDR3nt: TGTGCCAGCAGCCAAACTAGCGGGGGGGCCGCAGATACGCAGTATTTT
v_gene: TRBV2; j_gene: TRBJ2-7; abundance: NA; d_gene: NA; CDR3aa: CASSVTREYEQYF; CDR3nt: TGTGCCAGCAGTGTGACTAGAGAATACGAGCAGTACTTC
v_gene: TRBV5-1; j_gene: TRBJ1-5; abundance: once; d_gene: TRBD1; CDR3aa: CASSLGAGGSQPQHF; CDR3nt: TGCGCCAGCAGCTTGGGGGCAGGGGGTTCTCAGCCCCAGCATTTT
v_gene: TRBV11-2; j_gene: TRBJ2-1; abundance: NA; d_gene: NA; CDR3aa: CASSLDSWGAEYSYNEQFF; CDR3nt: TGTGCCAGCAGCTTAGACTCCTGGGGCGCGGAATACTCCTACAATGAGCAGTTCTTC
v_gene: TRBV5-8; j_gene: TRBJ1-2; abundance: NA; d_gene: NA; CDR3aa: CASSLVEGTYSSGYTF; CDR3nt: TGTGCCAGCAGCTTGGTCGAGGGAACCTATTCGAGTGGCTACACCTTC
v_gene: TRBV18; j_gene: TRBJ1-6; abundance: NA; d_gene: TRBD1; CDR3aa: CASSPNPGGGSPLHF; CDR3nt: TGTGCCAGCTCACCAAACCCAGGGGGTGGTTCACCCCTCCACTTT
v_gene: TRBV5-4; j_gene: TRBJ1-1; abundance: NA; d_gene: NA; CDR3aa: CASRSGGRDTEAFF; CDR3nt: TGTGCCAGCAGAAGTGGGGGGAGGGACACTGAAGCTTTCTTT